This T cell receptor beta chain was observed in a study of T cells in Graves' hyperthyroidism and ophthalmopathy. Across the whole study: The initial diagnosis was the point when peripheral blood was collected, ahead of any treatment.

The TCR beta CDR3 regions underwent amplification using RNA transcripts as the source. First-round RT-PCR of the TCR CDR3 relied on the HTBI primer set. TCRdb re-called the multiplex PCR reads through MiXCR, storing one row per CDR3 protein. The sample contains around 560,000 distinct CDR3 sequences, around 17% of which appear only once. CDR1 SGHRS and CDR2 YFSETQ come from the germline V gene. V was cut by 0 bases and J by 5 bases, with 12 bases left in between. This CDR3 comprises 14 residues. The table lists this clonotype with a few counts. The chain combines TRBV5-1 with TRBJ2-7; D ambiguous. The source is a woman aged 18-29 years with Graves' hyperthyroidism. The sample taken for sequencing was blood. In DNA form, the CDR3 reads TGCGCCAGCAGCTTGGAACTGGGAAGAAACGAGCAGTACTTC. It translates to CASSLELGRNEQYF.